The 12 T cell receptor beta chains listed next were all sequenced from one sample in a study of early T cells in non-severe SARS-CoV-2 infection. MiXCR, run by TCRdb on the 5' RACE reads, gives a single entry per CDR3 protein. The repertoire consists of more than 25,000 distinct CDR3 sequences, with about 4.3% occurring once and the leading ten covering approximately 5%. The material was whole blood, obtained at baseline. The receptors stem from an adult who was a healthcare worker with PCR-confirmed SARS-CoV-2 infection or an uninfected control (not recorded which).

This clonotype showed up many times. J is TRBJ1-1 and V is TRBV20-1; D gene uncertain. This CDR3 comprises 13 residues. The germline CDR1 and CDR2 sequences are DFQATT and SNEGSKA (reference sequence). Trimming took 8 bases from V and 1 from J, leaving 14 bases between them. The CDR3 bases are TGCAGTACATCCAAGTCCGGGAACACTGAAGCTTTCTTT. As protein: CSTSKSGNTEAFF.

In its sample, this clonotype was seen many times. The chain employs TRBV12-3 or TRBV12-4 and TRBJ2-5; the match to TRBD2 covers 8 bases. This CDR3 is 15 amino acids long. Trimming removed 3 bases from V and 5 bases from J; junction bases left unmatched: 8. Written as DNA, the CDR3 is TGTGCCAGCAGTTTCTTGCGGGGGGCCGGGGAGACCCAGTACTTC. Amino acids: CASSFLRGAGETQYF.

Ten or more counts support this clonotype. The rearrangement uses TRBV20-1 and TRBJ2-7; TRBD2 agrees at 8 bases. Germline values: CDR1 DFQATT, CDR2 SNEGSKA (reference sequence). This CDR3 has 12 amino acids. Losses at the gene ends were 5 bases for V and 6 bases for J; bases not matched to a gene: 6. This chain's CDR3 is CSAVPGLGEQYF. CDR3 nucleotides: TGCAGTGCTGTTCCGGGACTAGGCGAGCAGTACTTC.

In its sample, this clonotype ranks as medium-sized (0.01 to 0.1%). The DNA for the CDR3 is TGTGCCAGCAGCTCCACAGATACGCAGTATTTT. This gives the protein CASSSTDTQYF. The genes are TRBV9 and TRBJ2-3; D is unresolved. Trimming took 4 bases from V and 2 from J, leaving 2 bases between them. CDR1 and CDR2 (germline): SGDLS, YYNGEE. There are 11 residues in the CDR3.

This clonotype was seen a few times. The rearrangement uses TRBV5-6 and TRBJ1-5; TRBD1 aligns across 7 bases. Per the germline V gene, CDR1 is SGHDT and CDR2 is YYEEEE. This CDR3 spans 15 amino acids. V lost 5 bases to trimming and J lost 5 bases; unmatched junction nucleotides: 10. In nucleotides, the CDR3 is TGTGCCAGCAGTCTCCGGGACAGCCGGTATCAGCCCCAGCATTTT. Protein sequence: CASSLRDSRYQPQHF.

This clonotype appeared a few times. The chain couples TRBV9 to TRBJ2-1, with 10 bases matching TRBD1. The V and J ends lost 0 bases and 8 bases, in that order; junction bases with no gene match: 5. Germline V CDR1 and CDR2: SGDLS, YYNGEE. The CDR3 extends over 15 amino acids. CDR3 protein: CASSVGGTGVHEQFF. The CDR3 DNA sequence: TGTGCCAGCAGCGTAGGGGGGACAGGGGTACATGAGCAGTTCTTC.

This clonotype was seen ten or more times. V and J are TRBV5-6 and TRBJ1-6; D not certain. Germline V gene lookup returns CDR1 SGHDT and CDR2 YYEEEE. The CDR3 runs to 16 residues. The ends were cut back, 0 bases at V and 7 bases at J, with 14 bases in the middle. CDR3 coding DNA: TGTGCCAGCAGCTTGGCCTCTGGGCGGAAAAATTCACCCCTCCACTTT. As protein: CASSLASGRKNSPLHF. The variable domain in full, completed from reference TRBV5-6 and TRBJ1-6, reads DAGVTQSPTHLIKTRGQQVTLRCSPKSGHDTVSWYQQALGQGPQFIFQYYEEEERQRGNFPDRFSGHQFPNYSSELNVNALLLGDSALYLCASSLASGRKNSPLHFGNGTRLTVT.

This clonotype was counted ten times or more. This chain joins TRBV28 and TRBJ1-2; possible D gene TRBD1, 5 bases. The V end lost 10 bases, the J end lost 8 bases, and 17 bases lay between the germline ends. The V gene's germline CDR1 is MDHEN and CDR2 SYDVKM. This CDR3 contains 12 residues. CDR3 DNA sequence: TGTGCCATCGGGGTCGACAGACGCGGCTACACCTTC. It encodes CAIGVDRRGYTF.

This clonotype was recorded many times. The gene calls are TRBV19 and TRBJ1-5; no firm D call. The CDR3 has 14 residues. Germline values: CDR1 LNHDA, CDR2 SQIVND (reference sequence). V shed 3 bases and J shed 2 bases, with 8 bases lying between them. The chain's CDR3 is CASSIFWGNQPQHF. CDR3 nucleotide sequence: TGTGCCAGTAGTATTTTCTGGGGCAATCAGCCCCAGCATTTT.

Many counts were recorded for this clonotype. This chain links TRBV6-5 with TRBJ2-7; TRBD2 is a possible D gene (6 bases). Trimming removed 7 bases from V and 7 bases from J, with 17 bases in between. Germline CDR1 MNHEY, CDR2 SVGAGI. There are 13 residues in the CDR3. For the CDR3, the DNA is TGTGCCAGCAAAATAAAAGGGGCGGGGGAGCAGTACTTC. Its protein is CASKIKGAGEQYF.

The table lists this clonotype with many counts. The V gene is TRBV7-3, the J gene TRBJ2-3; D gene ambiguous. Per germline, CDR1 SGHTA and CDR2 FQGTGA. CDR3 length equals 13 residues. Trimming shortened V by 1 base and J by 4 bases, and 6 bases separated the two germline ends. CDR3 bases: TGTGCCAGCAGCTTAATCGGGTCAGATACGCAGTATTTT. Its protein is CASSLIGSDTQYF.

This clonotype has at least ten counts. The chain has TRBV11-2 and TRBJ2-1; 7 bases align to TRBD1. Trimming at V came to 4 bases and at J to 4 bases, leaving 1 base not matched to a gene. The CDR3 covers 13 residues. Germline assignment: CDR1 SGHAT and CDR2 FQNNGV. The CDR3 region has the DNA TGTGCCAGCAGCTCCAGGGGGTACAATGAGCAGTTCTTC. It encodes CASSSRGYNEQFF.